This T cell receptor (beta chain) was observed in a study of cytomegalovirus exposure and HLA in healthy donors. The PCR was carried out with 60 Vbeta primers and 13 Jbeta primers. Clones were sequenced by immunoSEQ multiplex PCR, and TCRdb holds only the in-frame ones, with some missing. This sample's table reports 93,000 or so clones. The specimen was PBMCs. This TCR was sampled from a man aged 35 to 55 in good health and CMV-seronegative.

The CDR3 DNA is TGTGCTAGTGGTTTGGGGGTACAGAACTATGGCTACACCTTC. It translates to CASGLGVQNYGYTF. V is TRBV12-5 and J is TRBJ1-2; D is ambiguous. With 1 base removed from V and 2 bases from J, the gap between germline ends came to 8 bases. The germline V gene encodes CDR1 LGHNT and CDR2 FRNRAP. The CDR3 consists of 14 residues.